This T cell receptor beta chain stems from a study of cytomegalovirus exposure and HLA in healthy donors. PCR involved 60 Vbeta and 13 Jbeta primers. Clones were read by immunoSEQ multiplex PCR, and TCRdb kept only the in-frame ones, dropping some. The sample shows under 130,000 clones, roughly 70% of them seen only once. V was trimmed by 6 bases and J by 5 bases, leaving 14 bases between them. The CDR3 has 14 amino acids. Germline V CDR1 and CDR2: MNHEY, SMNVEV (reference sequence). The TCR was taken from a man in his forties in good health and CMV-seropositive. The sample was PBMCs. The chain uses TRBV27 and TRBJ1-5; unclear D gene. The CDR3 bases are TGTGCCAGCAGCGACGGGTCCCAATATCAGCCCCAGCATTTT. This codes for CASSDGSQYQPQHF.